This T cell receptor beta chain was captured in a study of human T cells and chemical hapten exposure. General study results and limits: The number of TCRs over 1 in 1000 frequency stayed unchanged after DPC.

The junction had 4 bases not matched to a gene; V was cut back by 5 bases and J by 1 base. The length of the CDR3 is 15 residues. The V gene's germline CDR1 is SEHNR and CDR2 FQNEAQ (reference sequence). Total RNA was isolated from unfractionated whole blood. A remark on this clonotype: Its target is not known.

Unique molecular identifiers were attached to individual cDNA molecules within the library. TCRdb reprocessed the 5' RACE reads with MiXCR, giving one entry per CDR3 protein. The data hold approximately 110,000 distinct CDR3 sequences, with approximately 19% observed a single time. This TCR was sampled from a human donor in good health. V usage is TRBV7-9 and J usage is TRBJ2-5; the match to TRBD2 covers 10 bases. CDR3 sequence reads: CASSQLAGFQETQYF. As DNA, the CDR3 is TGTGCCAGCAGCCAACTAGCGGGGTTCCAAGAGACCCAGTACTTC.